This T cell receptor beta chain was identified in a study of blood T cell repertoires in COVID-19. Clones were sequenced by immunoSEQ multiplex PCR, and TCRdb holds only the in-frame ones, with some missing. The sample includes some 200,000 clones, roughly nine tenths of them seen just once. The CDR3 consists of 16 residues. V lost 0 bases and J lost 0, with 10 bases in between. Per the germline V gene, CDR1 is SGDLS and CDR2 is YYNGEE. The chain has TRBV9 and TRBJ1-3; D call uncertain. This TCR derives from a man in his sixties with active or convalescent COVID-19. The sample consisted of peripheral blood. CDR3 residues: CASSVATMISGNTIYF. The CDR3 DNA reads as TGTGCCAGCAGCGTAGCTACGATGATCTCTGGAAACACCATATATTTT.